This TCR beta chain was recorded in a study of shared clonotypes between healthy human individuals. This CDR3 is built from 14 residues. Germline V gene lookup returns CDR1 SGHDT and CDR2 YYEEEE. The germline V and J ends were trimmed by 4 bases and 4 bases, with 14 bases remaining between them. The study ran the assay at deep level. Clones were read by immunoSEQ multiplex PCR, and TCRdb kept only the in-frame ones, dropping some. The data hold about 1.1 million clones, with about 80% observed a single time. Sequencing was done on a sample of memory CD4+ T cells from PBMCs. Subset specified: CD45RA-negative fraction. This chain links TRBV5-6 with TRBJ1-2, with a tentative D call TRBD1 (6 bases). The receptor's source is a young man in good health. Some clones in this sample may be carry-over from other donors' samples. This chain's CDR3 is CASSPTGFIYGYTF. Written as DNA, the CDR3 is TGTGCCAGCAGCCCTACAGGGTTCATCTATGGCTACACCTTC.